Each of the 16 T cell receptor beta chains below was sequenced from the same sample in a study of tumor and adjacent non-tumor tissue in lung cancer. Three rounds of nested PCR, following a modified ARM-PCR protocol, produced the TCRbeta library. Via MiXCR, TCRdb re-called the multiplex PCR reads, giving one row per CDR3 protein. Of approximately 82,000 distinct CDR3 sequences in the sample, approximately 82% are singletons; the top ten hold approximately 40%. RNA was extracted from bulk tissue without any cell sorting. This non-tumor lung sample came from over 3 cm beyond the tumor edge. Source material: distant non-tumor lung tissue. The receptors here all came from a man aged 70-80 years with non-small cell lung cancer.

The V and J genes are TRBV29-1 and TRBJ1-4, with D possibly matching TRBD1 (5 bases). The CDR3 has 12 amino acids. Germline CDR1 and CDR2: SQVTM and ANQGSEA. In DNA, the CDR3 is TGCACCGTAGTTAAGGGGCAAGGAAAACTGTTTTTT. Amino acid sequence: CTVVKGQGKLFF.

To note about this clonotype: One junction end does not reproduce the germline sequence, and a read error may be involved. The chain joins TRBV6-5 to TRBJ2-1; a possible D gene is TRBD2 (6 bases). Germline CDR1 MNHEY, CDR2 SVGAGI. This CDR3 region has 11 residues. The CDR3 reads CASNTGSEHFF. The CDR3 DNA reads TGCGCCAGCAATACCGGGAGTGAGCACTTCTTC.

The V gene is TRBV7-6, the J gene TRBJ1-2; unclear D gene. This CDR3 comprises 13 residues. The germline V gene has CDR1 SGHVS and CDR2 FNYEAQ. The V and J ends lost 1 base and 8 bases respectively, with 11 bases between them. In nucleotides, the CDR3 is TGTGCCAGCAGCTTAGACGGCAGCTCGGGCTACACCTTC. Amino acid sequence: CASSLDGSSGYTF.

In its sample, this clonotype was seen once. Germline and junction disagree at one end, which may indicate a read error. CDR3 DNA: TGTACCAGCAGCTTGCCGAGGGAGGAGCACTTCTTC. This codes for CTSSLPREEHFF. The J gene is TRBJ2-1, the V gene TRBV5-4, with D possibly TRBD2 on 6 matching bases. Germline CDR1 is SGHNT and CDR2 is YYREEE (reference sequence). CDR3 length: 12 residues.

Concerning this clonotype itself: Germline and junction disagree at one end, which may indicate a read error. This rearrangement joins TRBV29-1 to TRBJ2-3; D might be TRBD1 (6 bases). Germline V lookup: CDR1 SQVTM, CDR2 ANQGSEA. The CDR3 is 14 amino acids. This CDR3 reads CGVPGTSSTDRQYF. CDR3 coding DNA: TGCGGCGTCCCTGGGACATCTAGCACAGATAGGCAGTATTTT.

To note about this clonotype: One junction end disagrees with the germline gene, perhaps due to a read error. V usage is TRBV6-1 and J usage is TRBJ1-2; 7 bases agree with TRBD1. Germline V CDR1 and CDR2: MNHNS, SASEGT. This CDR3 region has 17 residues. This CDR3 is CASSYSITGQGDYDYTF. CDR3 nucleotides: TGTGCCAGCAGTTACTCAATTACCGGGCAGGGGGACTATGACTACACCTTC.

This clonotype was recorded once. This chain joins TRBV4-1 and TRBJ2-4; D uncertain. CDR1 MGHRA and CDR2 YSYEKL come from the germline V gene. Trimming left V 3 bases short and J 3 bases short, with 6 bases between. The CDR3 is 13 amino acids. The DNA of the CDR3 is TGCGCCAGCAGCCAGGAGAGCAAAAACATTCAGTACTTC. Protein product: CASSQESKNIQYF.

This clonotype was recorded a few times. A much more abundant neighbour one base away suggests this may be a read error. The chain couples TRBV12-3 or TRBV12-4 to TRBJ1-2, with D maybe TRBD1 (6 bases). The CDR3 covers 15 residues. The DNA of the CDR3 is TGTGCCAGCAGACGAGCAGGGGACGCTAACTATGACTACACCTTC. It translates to CASRRAGDANYDYTF.

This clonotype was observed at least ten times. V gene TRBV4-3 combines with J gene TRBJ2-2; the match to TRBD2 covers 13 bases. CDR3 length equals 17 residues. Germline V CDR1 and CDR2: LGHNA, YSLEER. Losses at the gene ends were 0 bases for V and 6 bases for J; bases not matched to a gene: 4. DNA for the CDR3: TGCGCCAGCAGCCAAGATCTACTAGCGGGAGGGGCCGGGGAGCTGTTTTTT. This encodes CASSQDLLAGGAGELFF.

This chain's CDR3 is CASSLSQRSTDTQYF. The CDR3 DNA reads TGTGCCAGCAGCTTGAGCCAGCGAAGTACAGATACGCAGTATTTT. The rearrangement joins TRBV5-6 to TRBJ2-3; no clear D gene. Trimming took off 1 base at V and 3 bases at J, with 12 bases between the two ends. This CDR3 is built from 15 residues. CDR1 is SGHDT and CDR2 is YYEEEE in the germline V gene. The full variable domain, in which reference TRBV5-6 and TRBJ2-3 provide the parts outside the CDR3, is DAGVTQSPTHLIKTRGQQVTLRCSPKSGHDTVSWYQQALGQGPQFIFQYYEEEERQRGNFPDRFSGHQFPNYSSELNVNALLLGDSALYLCASSLSQRSTDTQYFGPGTRLTVL.

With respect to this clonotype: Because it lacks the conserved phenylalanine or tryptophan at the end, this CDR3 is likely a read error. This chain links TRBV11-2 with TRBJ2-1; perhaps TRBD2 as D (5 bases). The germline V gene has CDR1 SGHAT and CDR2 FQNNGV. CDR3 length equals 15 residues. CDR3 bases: TGTGTCAGCAGCTTGGACTGGAGCTCCTACAATGAGCAGTTCTTA. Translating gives CVSSLDWSSYNEQFL.

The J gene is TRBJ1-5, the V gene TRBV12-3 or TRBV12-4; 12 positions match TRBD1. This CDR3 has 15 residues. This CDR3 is CTNSLGTGGTQPQHF. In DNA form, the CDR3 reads TGTACCAACAGTTTAGGGACAGGGGGCACTCAGCCCCAGCATTTT.

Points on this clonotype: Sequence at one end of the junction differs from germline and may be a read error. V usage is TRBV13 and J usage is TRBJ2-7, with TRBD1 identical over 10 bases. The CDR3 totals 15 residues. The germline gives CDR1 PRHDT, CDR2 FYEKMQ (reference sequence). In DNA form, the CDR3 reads TGCGCCAGCAGTCTGACCGGGACAGGGGCCTACGAGCAGTACTTC. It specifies CASSLTGTGAYEQYF.

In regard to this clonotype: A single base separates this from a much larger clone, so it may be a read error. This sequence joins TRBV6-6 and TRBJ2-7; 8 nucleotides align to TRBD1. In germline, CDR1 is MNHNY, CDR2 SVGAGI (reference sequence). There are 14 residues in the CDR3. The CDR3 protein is CVSSGQGVSYEQYF. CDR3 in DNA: TGTGTCAGCAGTGGACAGGGAGTCTCCTACGAGCAGTACTTC.

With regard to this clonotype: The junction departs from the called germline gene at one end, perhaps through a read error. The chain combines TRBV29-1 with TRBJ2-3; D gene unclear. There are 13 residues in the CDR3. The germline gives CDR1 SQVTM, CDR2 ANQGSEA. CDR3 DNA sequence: TGCAGCGTTGCGTGGACCATTCCGTATACGCAGTACTTT. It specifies CSVAWTIPYTQYF.

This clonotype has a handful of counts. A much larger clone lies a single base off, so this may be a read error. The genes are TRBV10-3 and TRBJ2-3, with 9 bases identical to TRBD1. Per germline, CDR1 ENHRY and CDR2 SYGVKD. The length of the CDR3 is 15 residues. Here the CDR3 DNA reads TGTACCATCAGAGGTGGGACAGGGAACACAGATACGCAGTATTTT. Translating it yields CTIRGGTGNTDTQYF.